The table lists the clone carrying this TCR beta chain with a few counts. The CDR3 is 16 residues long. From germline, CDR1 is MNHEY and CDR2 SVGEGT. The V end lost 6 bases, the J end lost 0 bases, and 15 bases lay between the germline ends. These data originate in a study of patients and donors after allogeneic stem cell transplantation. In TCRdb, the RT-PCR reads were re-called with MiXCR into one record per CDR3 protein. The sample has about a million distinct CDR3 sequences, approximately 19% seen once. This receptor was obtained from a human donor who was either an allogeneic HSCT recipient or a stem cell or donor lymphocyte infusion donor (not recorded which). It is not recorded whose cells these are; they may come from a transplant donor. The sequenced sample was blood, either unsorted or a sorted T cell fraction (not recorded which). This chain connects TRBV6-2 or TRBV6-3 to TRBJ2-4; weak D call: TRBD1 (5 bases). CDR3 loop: CASSPPTVRAKNIQYF. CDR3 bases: TGTGCCAGCAGCCCACCGACAGTGAGAGCCAAAAACATTCAGTACTTC.